This T cell receptor beta chain was documented in a study of blood T cell repertoires in COVID-19. Study summary: Sites across the United States, Italy and Spain contributed samples from acute and convalescent COVID-19. T cells, B-cell-depleted T cells, or PBMCs provided the cDNA or gDNA that served as material.

The trim removed 3 bases at V and 6 bases at J, leaving 8 bases unmatched. The CDR3 length is 16 residues. Germline CDR1 is SNHLY and CDR2 is FYNNEI. Source study methods: Amplification of reference gene primers provided the estimated nucleated cell counts. Repertoires were generated with immunoSEQ multiplex PCR, while TCRdb's copy carries only in-frame clones and drops some. V and J calls and clone size are copied from that table; D and trimming were computed from the DNA. The sample has roughly 98,000 clones; around 82% are singletons. The rearrangement joins TRBV2 to TRBJ2-1; the match to TRBD2 covers 10 bases. The material sequenced was peripheral blood. The sequence derives from a man in his sixties or seventies with active or convalescent COVID-19. CDR3 sequence reads: CASSDGLAGVSNEQFF. The DNA for the CDR3 is TGTGCCAGCAGTGATGGGCTAGCGGGGGTTAGCAATGAGCAGTTCTTC.